This T cell receptor (beta chain) was sequenced for a study of shared T cell receptors in the human thymus. TCRdb keeps only in-frame clones here, not all; method: immunoSEQ multiplex PCR. The table lists hundreds of thousands of clones, around 87% of them singletons, with over 0.008% in the top ten. After removal of 2 bases from V and 5 bases from J, the junction contained 7 bases not matched to a gene. The CDR3 has 16 amino acids. The germline V gene has CDR1 SGHRS and CDR2 YFSETQ. This sample also appeared in a second study, on human thymus T cells. That work states: Obtained as resections during corrective heart surgery, the thymus tissue was then studied.

Sample: thymocytes. This clonotype originated in a boy under three years old with a congenital heart defect. The rearrangement links TRBV5-1 to TRBJ2-1; 10 bases line up with TRBD2. The CDR3 DNA reads TGCGCCAGCAGCTTCCCCGGGACTAGCGTCGACAATGAGCAGTTCTTC. This codes for CASSFPGTSVDNEQFF.